This T cell receptor (beta chain) derives from a study of T cells after yellow fever vaccination. As for the study in general: Each low-cell-number fraction was prepared by means of SMART-Seq v4 Ultra Low Input. Findings and limits, study-wide: It was a weaker secondary response, yet one that peaked faster, at day 5 versus 15.

With 2 bases removed from V and 3 bases from J, the gap between germline ends came to 13 bases. Looked up from germline, CDR1 is SEHNR and CDR2 is FQNEAQ (reference sequence). This CDR3 region has 15 residues. To note about this clonotype: Antigen specificity is unknown.

Production of TCR cDNA was by 5'RACE template switching, which also added a universal primer site and UMIs. TCRdb redid the calling of the 5' RACE reads with MiXCR, one entry per CDR3 protein. Among approximately 610,000 distinct CDR3 sequences, 17% were seen once, and the ten largest hold around 16%. Sequencing was performed on PBMCs, taken roughly 5 days after the first yellow fever vaccination. This sequence was found in a young man who received the YFV17D yellow fever vaccine. J is TRBJ1-1 and V is TRBV7-9; no firm D call. CDR3 bases: TGTGCCAGCAGCTTACTTCAGCGCGAGGACACTGAAGCTTTCTTT. It encodes CASSLLQREDTEAFF.